This T cell receptor (beta chain) was captured by sequencing in a study of T cell responses to AZD1222 COVID-19 vaccine. Method: immunoSEQ multiplex PCR; TCRdb's copy keeps in-frame clones and lacks some. The sample holds 95,000 to 150,000 clones, roughly 91% seen once. This clone occurred once. The V gene end was trimmed by 2 bases and the J gene end by 6 bases; junction bases not matched to a gene: 5. The CDR3 has 15 amino acids. Germline CDR1 KGHSH, CDR2 LQKENI. The receptor was isolated from an adult in good health. V and J are TRBV18 and TRBJ1-1; TRBD1 matches at 11 bases. The sample consisted of peripheral blood, taken on day 0 of AZD1222 vaccination. The CDR3 protein is CASSPRDRGWPEAFF. In DNA form, the CDR3 reads TGTGCCAGCTCACCAAGGGACAGGGGGTGGCCTGAAGCTTTCTTT.